This entry is about one T cell receptor beta chain. Its antigen is still unknown. The data were obtained in a study of T cell responses to AZD1222 COVID-19 vaccine. Study-level findings and limits: There were vaccine-associated CD4 TCRs across spike, dominant at 160-218 and 743-854. Epitopes outside B.1.351 and B.1.1.7 mutated regions reportedly drew nearly half of spike TCRs.

The method was immunoSEQ multiplex PCR; TCRdb's version includes in-frame clones alone and lacks a portion of them. The table shows about 130,000 clones, with 85% occurring only once. The CDR3 length is 14 residues. The germline V gene encodes CDR1 LNHDA and CDR2 SQIVND (reference sequence). V lost 6 bases, J lost 4 bases, and 15 bases lay in between. The V call is TRBV19, the J call TRBJ1-2, with D possibly TRBD1 on 5 matching bases. This material consisted of peripheral blood, taken 28 days after the second dose of the MenACWY control vaccine. The clonotype was recovered from an adult who received the MenACWY meningococcal vaccine as a control. The CDR3 bases are TGTGCCAGTAGGACCGGGACGGTTAGCTATGGCTACACCTTC. Its translation is CASRTGTVSYGYTF.